The sample holds one count of the clone carrying this TCR beta chain. Its antigen is unidentified. The validation cohort, a group of under 150 subjects, included the donors and was separate from the roughly 670-subject first cohort. This sample is drawn from a study of cytomegalovirus exposure and HLA in healthy donors. Study-level findings and limits: In vitro testing confirmed a few CMV-associated chains as specific for CMV antigens. The investigators catalogued some 160 TCR beta chains as cytomegalovirus-associated.

Measured with immunoSEQ multiplex PCR; TCRdb has only the in-frame clones, and not every one. Here the sample spans 200,000 to 250,000 clones, 80% to 95% being singletons. Trimming stripped 5 bases from V and 0 bases from J, with 16 bases between. The germline V gene encodes CDR1 MNHEY and CDR2 SMNVEV (reference sequence). This CDR3 region has 16 residues. The sample consisted of PBMCs. The chain joins TRBV27 to TRBJ1-1; TRBD1 is a possible D gene (6 bases). This TCR was sampled from a woman aged 18-35 years in good health and CMV-seronegative. The CDR3 here is CASSPSVGAMNTEAFF. The CDR3 DNA sequence: TGTGCCAGCAGTCCGTCTGTGGGGGCAATGAACACTGAAGCTTTCTTT.